This entry concerns a single T cell receptor beta chain. Per germline, CDR1 MRHNA and CDR2 SNTAGT. This CDR3 is built from 17 residues. J lost 3 bases, V lost 0 bases, and 7 bases had no gene match. Lamina propria and intraepithelial lymphocytes were released by processing graft tissue. TCRdb's copy holds only in-frame clones and misses some; the assay was immunoSEQ multiplex PCR. The sample contains just over 7,500 clones, approximately 81% of which appear only once. This sample was included in a study of graft-versus-host responses after intestinal transplantation. This chain links TRBV6-4 with TRBJ2-5, with 10 bases that match TRBD2. The clonotype was recovered from a human patient who received an intestinal transplant, so some T cells may come from the graft donor. Sequenced here: ileum tissue, sampled roughly 230 days after intestinal transplant. CDR3 in DNA: TGTGCCAGCAGTGACTCTTACGAGCGGGAGGGAGAAGAGACCCAGTACTTC. Translation gives CASSDSYEREGEETQYF.